This entry lists 18 T cell receptor beta chains sequenced from one sample in a study of beta chain features in type 1 diabetes. Study-level points and caveats: Type 1 diabetes patients had moderately but significantly shorter TCRB CDR3s in all four CD4+ subsets.

These TCRs are of unknown antigen specificity. Of the isolated RNA, all was reverse transcribed, and so the sequenced material was expressed TCRB transcripts. Sequencing was performed with immunoSEQ multiplex PCR; in TCRdb, only in-frame clones are kept and a portion is missing. The table lists about 660,000 clones, roughly 13% of them singletons. The sequencing input was naive CD4+ T cells from blood. These receptors were taken from a man between 18 and 29 years old with type 1 diabetes.

This rearrangement joins TRBV6-5 to TRBJ1-2; TRBD1 aligns across 9 bases. With 8 bases clipped from V and 8 bases from J, the junction kept 15 bases outside the gene matches. The CDR3 is made up of 15 amino acids. Germline V gene data show CDR1 as MNHEY and CDR2 as SVGAGI. The CDR3 DNA follows: TGTGCCAGCCGCCCGCCGGGGACAGGGAGAGGCGGCTACACCTTC. The encoded protein is CASRPPGTGRGGYTF.

The table lists this clone with a few counts. The chain couples TRBV7-2 to TRBJ1-5; 7 bases are a match to TRBD1. Germline-derived CDR1 and CDR2 are SGHTA and FQGNSA. The CDR3 sequence is 16 residues long. Germline trimming cut 5 bases from V and 5 bases from J; bases unmatched to any gene: 12. In nucleotides, the CDR3 is TGTGCCAGCAGCCCTAACCCGTGGCAGGGGGATCAGCCCCAGCATTTT. Amino acids: CASSPNPWQGDQPQHF.

The J gene is TRBJ2-3, the V gene TRBV5-1, with 9 bases lining up with TRBD2. CDR3 length: 15 amino acids. The germline V gene has CDR1 SGHRS and CDR2 YFSETQ. V dropped 2 bases and J dropped 6; count of bases not matched to a gene: 7. The CDR3 reads CASSLGRSGRDTQYF. In DNA form, the CDR3 reads TGCGCCAGCAGCTTAGGTCGGAGCGGGAGGGATACGCAGTATTTT. Combining the CDR3 with reference TRBV5-1 and TRBJ2-3 gives the whole variable domain KAGVTQTPRYLIKTRGQQVTLSCSPISGHRSVSWYQQTPGQGLQFLFEYFSETQRNKGNFPGRFSGRQFSNSRSEMNVSTLELGDSALYLCASSLGRSGRDTQYFGPGTRLTVL.

V and J are TRBV7-9 and TRBJ1-1; D is possibly TRBD1 (5 bases). From germline, CDR1 is SEHNR and CDR2 FQNEAQ (reference sequence). The germline V and J ends were trimmed by 5 bases and 0 bases, with 10 bases remaining between them. This CDR3 has 14 amino acids. CDR3 in amino acids: CASSRQGMNTEAFF. CDR3 nucleotides: TGTGCCAGCAGCCGGCAGGGAATGAACACTGAAGCTTTCTTT. The complete variable domain, with remaining parts taken from reference TRBV7-9 and TRBJ1-1, reads DTGVSQNPRHKITKRGQNVTFRCDPISEHNRLYWYRQTLGQGPEFLTYFQNEAQLEKSRLLSDRFSAERPKGSFSTLEIQRTEQGDSAMYLCASSRQGMNTEAFFGQGTRLTVV.

This clone was seen a few times. At the DNA level, this CDR3 is encoded by other sequences in the same sample as well. The chain links TRBV30 to TRBJ2-7, with 8 bases lining up with TRBD1. Per the germline V gene, CDR1 is GTSNPN and CDR2 is SVGIG (reference sequence). This CDR3 is 12 amino acids long. V shed 4 bases, J shed 2 bases, and the junction held 1 base outside the gene matches. The CDR3, as DNA: TGTGCCTGGACGACAGGGGCCTACGAGCAGTACTTC. As protein: CAWTTGAYEQYF.

This clone was detected a few times. The chain uses TRBV30 and TRBJ2-3; D may be TRBD2 (5 bases). The V end lost 2 bases, the J end lost 5 bases, and 14 bases lay between the germline ends. The CDR3 extends over 14 amino acids. The germline V gene has CDR1 GTSNPN and CDR2 SVGIG (reference sequence). CDR3 nucleotides: TGTGCCTGGAGTAAAGACCCCGAGGGAGATACGCAGTATTTT. The encoded protein is CAWSKDPEGDTQYF.

This clone was seen more than once but under ten times. V gene TRBV30 combines with J gene TRBJ2-7; 9 bases are a match to TRBD2. CDR3 length: 15 residues. Germline V CDR1 and CDR2: GTSNPN, SVGIG (reference sequence). V trimming: 3 bases; J trimming: 3 bases; junction bases outside the gene matches: 9. CDR3 protein: CAWSLRTSAFYEQYF. CDR3 DNA: TGTGCCTGGAGCTTGAGGACTAGCGCTTTCTACGAGCAGTACTTC.

The chain joins TRBV18 to TRBJ1-5, with 8 bases lining up with TRBD1. The CDR3 consists of 19 residues. Germline CDR1 and CDR2: KGHSH and LQKENI. Losses at the gene ends were 3 bases for V and 1 base for J; bases not matched to a gene: 14. The CDR3 DNA sequence: TGTGCCAGCTCACCCACCGCTTTTCAGGGGGCGGGAAGCAATCAGCCCCAGCATTTT. It yields the protein CASSPTAFQGAGSNQPQHF.

V is TRBV7-2 and J is TRBJ2-3, with TRBD2 matching 13 bases. The germline V gene has CDR1 SGHTA and CDR2 FQGNSA. The junction had 7 bases not matched to a gene; V was cut back by 5 bases and J by 2 bases. CDR3 length: 17 amino acids. The CDR3 bases are TGTGCCAGCAGCCCAAGACTAGCGGGAGGAATCACAGATACGCAGTATTTT. Protein sequence: CASSPRLAGGITDTQYF.

This clone was counted only a few times. The V and J genes are TRBV28 and TRBJ1-2; maybe TRBD1 (6 bases). This CDR3 spans 11 amino acids. Germline CDR1 is MDHEN and CDR2 is SYDVKM. The CDR3: CFIRGSDGYTF. In DNA form, the CDR3 reads TGTTTTATCAGGGGAAGCGATGGCTACACCTTC.

This chain links TRBV15 with TRBJ2-3; tentative D call: TRBD1 (6 bases). The CDR3 has 15 residues. Germline V gene sequence: CDR1 LNHNV, CDR2 YYDKDF (reference sequence). The V end lost 1 base, the J end lost 4 bases, and 12 bases lay between the germline ends. The CDR3 DNA reads as TGTGCCACCAGCAGAGGAAGGGGGAGCGCAGATACGCAGTATTTT. Its translation: CATSRGRGSADTQYF.

The CDR3 DNA follows: TGCGCCAGCAGCCTGGGACAGGGATCAGGGCAGCCCCAGCATTTT. Amino acids: CASSLGQGSGQPQHF. The V call is TRBV4-1, the J call TRBJ1-5, with TRBD1 identical over 9 bases. This CDR3 is 15 amino acids long. V lost 4 bases to trimming and J lost 7 bases; unmatched junction nucleotides: 8. CDR1 is MGHRA and CDR2 is YSYEKL in the germline V gene.

This clone was picked up a small number of times. The rearrangement joins TRBV4-3 to TRBJ2-3; 15 nucleotides line up with TRBD2. The CDR3 has 19 amino acids. Germline assignment: CDR1 LGHNA and CDR2 YSLEER. V trimming: 3 bases; J trimming: 5 bases; junction bases outside the gene matches: 12. The CDR3 protein is CASSQNPRTSGGAGDTQYF. CDR3 sequence (DNA): TGCGCCAGCAGCCAGAACCCCCGGACTAGCGGGGGGGCAGGAGATACGCAGTATTTT.

The rearrangement joins TRBV2 to TRBJ2-7; 9 bases fit TRBD2. Trimming removed 6 bases from V and 2 bases from J; junction bases left unmatched: 8. CDR1 is SNHLY and CDR2 is FYNNEI in the germline V gene. The CDR3 has 15 residues. CDR3 sequence reads: CASRPGLAVTYEQYF. In DNA, the CDR3 is TGTGCCAGCAGACCGGGACTAGCAGTTACCTACGAGCAGTACTTC.

This clone appeared a few times. This sample includes further DNA sequences coding for the same CDR3. The CDR3 DNA sequence: TGCGCCAGCAGCTTGGCAAGGACAGGGTATGGCTACACCTTC. Protein sequence: CASSLARTGYGYTF. The V gene is TRBV5-1, the J gene TRBJ1-2, with 8 bases matching TRBD1. CDR3 length: 14 residues. Germline loops: CDR1 SGHRS, CDR2 YFSETQ. J was trimmed by 5 bases and V by 0 bases; bases with no gene match: 3.

The CDR3 region is CAIRPGLLAYEQYF. The CDR3 DNA sequence: TGTGCCATCAGGCCGGGACTCTTAGCCTACGAGCAGTACTTC. The V call is TRBV10-3, the J call TRBJ2-7, with D possibly TRBD2 on 6 matching bases. With 6 bases removed from V and 2 bases from J, the gap between germline ends came to 14 bases. This CDR3 contains 14 residues. CDR1 is ENHRY and CDR2 is SYGVKD in the germline V gene.

This clone was recorded a few times. CDR3 protein: CSARDAQGGYF. The CDR3 DNA is TGCAGTGCTAGAGATGCTCAGGGAGGGTATTTT. The rearrangement joins TRBV20-1 to TRBJ2-3, with a weak D call TRBD2 (6 bases). Trimming removed 0 bases from V and 14 bases from J, with 12 bases in between. Germline V lookup: CDR1 DFQATT, CDR2 SNEGSKA (reference sequence). The CDR3 loop spans 11 amino acids.

This sequence joins TRBV7-9 and TRBJ2-5; 7 nucleotides agree with TRBD1. Germline values: CDR1 SEHNR, CDR2 FQNEAQ (reference sequence). The CDR3 is 16 residues long. V dropped 5 bases and J dropped 1; count of bases not matched to a gene: 10. CDR3 loop: CASSRGPGTAQETQYF. In DNA, the CDR3 is TGTGCCAGCAGCCGAGGCCCTGGGACAGCCCAAGAGACCCAGTACTTC. The full variable domain, in which reference TRBV7-9 and TRBJ2-5 provide the parts outside the CDR3, is DTGVSQNPRHKITKRGQNVTFRCDPISEHNRLYWYRQTLGQGPEFLTYFQNEAQLEKSRLLSDRFSAERPKGSFSTLEIQRTEQGDSAMYLCASSRGPGTAQETQYFGPGTRLLVL.